These 13 T cell receptor beta chains were sequenced from one sample in a study of shared clonotypes between healthy human individuals. The protocol was immunoSEQ multiplex PCR, while the TCRdb copy is restricted to in-frame clones and leaves out a portion. Among a few million clones listed, approximately 94% were seen once. The sample comprised naive CD4+ T cells sorted from blood. Subset noted: CD45RA+ positively selected. These receptor sequences come from a man younger than 35 in good health.

This chain connects TRBV9 to TRBJ1-2, with 9 bases that match TRBD1. Germline-derived CDR1 and CDR2 are SGDLS and YYNGEE. The length of the CDR3 is 14 residues. V shed 5 bases, J shed 6 bases, and the junction held 8 bases outside the gene matches. The CDR3 DNA reads TGTGCCAGCAGGGGTCCGGGACAGGGTAATGGCTACACCTTC. Residues: CASRGPGQGNGYTF.

The CDR3 region has the DNA TGCAGCGTTGTTATACCCCGACAGAACTTCAATGAGCAGTTCTTC. The encoded protein is CSVVIPRQNFNEQFF. The chain couples TRBV29-1 to TRBJ2-1; D might be TRBD1 (5 bases). This CDR3 has 15 residues. V was clipped by 4 bases and J by 6 bases, with 19 bases between them. CDR1 SQVTM and CDR2 ANQGSEA come from the germline V gene.

CDR3 DNA: TGTGCCAGCTCACCACTTCAGGGTAGGGAAAACACTGAAGCTTTCTTT. Protein: CASSPLQGRENTEAFF. This chain links TRBV18 with TRBJ1-1; D may be TRBD1 (5 bases). The CDR3 has 16 amino acids. CDR1 and CDR2 (germline): KGHSH, LQKENI. Trimming removed 1 base from V and 2 bases from J, with 14 bases in between.

J is TRBJ2-2 and V is TRBV7-9; D is perhaps TRBD1 (6 bases). Trimming removed 5 bases from V and 5 bases from J, with 12 bases in between. CDR1 and CDR2 from the germline V gene are SEHNR and FQNEAQ (reference sequence). The CDR3 covers 14 residues. CDR3 residues: CASSARQETGELFF. CDR3 in DNA: TGTGCCAGCAGCGCCCGACAGGAAACCGGGGAGCTGTTTTTT. Filled out from reference TRBV7-9 and TRBJ2-2, the complete variable domain reads DTGVSQNPRHKITKRGQNVTFRCDPISEHNRLYWYRQTLGQGPEFLTYFQNEAQLEKSRLLSDRFSAERPKGSFSTLEIQRTEQGDSAMYLCASSARQETGELFFGEGSRLTVL.

The chain joins TRBV2 to TRBJ1-2, with 12 bases matching TRBD1. The trim removed 6 bases at V and 7 bases at J, leaving 3 bases unmatched. The length of the CDR3 is 13 residues. CDR1 is SNHLY, CDR2 FYNNEI, per germline. CDR3 bases: TGTGCCAGCAGGAGGGACAGGGGGCTTGGCTACACCTTC. Its protein product is CASRRDRGLGYTF.

On this clone itself: The same CDR3 can be traced to other DNA sequences in this sample. The chain couples TRBV11-3 to TRBJ2-5; D might be TRBD1 or TRBD2, each matching 6 bases. V lost 0 bases to trimming and J lost 0 bases, with 8 bases between them. The CDR3 length is 15 residues. Germline loops: CDR1 SGHNT, CDR2 YENEEA. The CDR3 nucleotides are TGTGCCAGCAGCTTAGACGGGGGCGACCAAGAGACCCAGTACTTC. This encodes CASSLDGGDQETQYF.

The rearrangement links TRBV19 to TRBJ2-2, with 8 bases identical to TRBD2. Losses at the gene ends were 5 bases for V and 4 bases for J; bases not matched to a gene: 6. Germline V gene data show CDR1 as LNHDA and CDR2 as SQIVND (reference sequence). This CDR3 comprises 15 residues. CDR3 in DNA: TGTGCCAGTAGTGCGCTAGCGGGTGTCACCGGGGAGCTGTTTTTT. It specifies CASSALAGVTGELFF.

Only one count was recorded for this clone. The rearrangement uses TRBV2 and TRBJ2-5, with 7 bases lining up with TRBD1. This CDR3 spans 12 amino acids. Germline V gives CDR1 SNHLY, CDR2 FYNNEI. Trimming at V came to 3 bases and at J to 11 bases, leaving 6 bases not matched to a gene. The CDR3 loop is CASSEQGELQYF. In DNA, the CDR3 is TGTGCCAGCAGTGAGCAGGGGGAACTTCAGTACTTC.

The CDR3 sequence: CASSSRAGQLYNEQFF. The CDR3 nucleotides read TGTGCCAGCAGCTCTCGAGCGGGACAGCTATACAATGAGCAGTTCTTC. The V gene is TRBV7-3, the J gene TRBJ2-1; D is tentatively TRBD1 or TRBD2 (7 bases each). CDR3 length: 16 residues. Trimming left V 4 bases short and J 4 bases short, with 17 bases between. The germline gives CDR1 SGHTA, CDR2 FQGTGA. Full variable domain (outside the CDR3, taken from reference TRBV7-3 and TRBJ2-1): GAGVSQTPSNKVTEKGKYVELRCDPISGHTALYWYRQSLGQGPEFLIYFQGTGAADDSGLPNDRFFAVRPEGSVSTLKIQRTERGDSAVYLCASSSRAGQLYNEQFFGPGTRLTVL.

V and J are TRBV30 and TRBJ2-1; D may correspond to TRBD1 or TRBD2 (5 bases each). Looked up from germline, CDR1 is GTSNPN and CDR2 is SVGIG (reference sequence). The CDR3 extends over 16 amino acids. Trimming shortened V by 3 bases and J by 0 bases, and 15 bases separated the two germline ends. The CDR3 sequence: CAWSRGRAGSYNEQFF. The CDR3, as DNA: TGTGCCTGGAGCCGGGGCAGGGCAGGCTCCTACAATGAGCAGTTCTTC.

This clone was detected once. The V call is TRBV19, the J call TRBJ1-3; no reliable D call. The germline V gene has CDR1 LNHDA and CDR2 SQIVND (reference sequence). CDR3 length equals 14 residues. The V gene lost 3 bases and the J gene lost 1 base, with 7 bases spanning the gap. This CDR3 reads CASSMPQSGNTIYF. The CDR3 bases are TGTGCCAGTAGTATGCCACAATCTGGAAACACCATATATTTT.

V is TRBV6-6 and J is TRBJ1-2; no definite D call. The CDR3 is 14 residues long. The V gene's germline CDR1 is MNHNY and CDR2 SVGAGI (reference sequence). Trimming pared 6 bases from V and 5 bases from J, leaving 16 bases between. The CDR3 DNA is TGTGCCAGCAGCCCCTCGGCGGAGCCTTATGGCTACACCTTC. Translated, it gives CASSPSAEPYGYTF.

The chain combines TRBV2 with TRBJ1-3, with D possibly TRBD1 on 6 matching bases. Germline V gene lookup returns CDR1 SNHLY and CDR2 FYNNEI. V was shortened by 7 bases and J by 3 bases, with 10 bases between the two germline ends. The CDR3 runs 13 residues. The CDR3 DNA follows: TGTGCCAGCACGGGGGCTCGTGGAAACACCATATATTTT. Encoded protein: CASTGARGNTIYF.